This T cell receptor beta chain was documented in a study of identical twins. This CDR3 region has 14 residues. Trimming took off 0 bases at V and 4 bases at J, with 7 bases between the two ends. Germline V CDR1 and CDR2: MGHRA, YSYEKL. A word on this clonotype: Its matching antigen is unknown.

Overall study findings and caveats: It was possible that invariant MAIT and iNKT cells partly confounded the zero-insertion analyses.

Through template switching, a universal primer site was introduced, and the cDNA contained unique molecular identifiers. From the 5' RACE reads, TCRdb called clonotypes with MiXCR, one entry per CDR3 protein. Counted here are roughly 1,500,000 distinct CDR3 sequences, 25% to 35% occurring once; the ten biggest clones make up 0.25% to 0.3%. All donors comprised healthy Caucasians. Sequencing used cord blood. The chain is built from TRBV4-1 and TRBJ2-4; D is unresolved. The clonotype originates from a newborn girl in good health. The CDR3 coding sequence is TGCGCCAGCAGCCAAGATCCTTCAAAAAACATTCAGTACTTC. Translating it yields CASSQDPSKNIQYF.